The 8 T cell receptor beta chains reported below all come from one sample, sequenced in a study of CD8+ T cells in alopecia areata. Extracted RNA was reverse transcribed, and the resulting cDNA served as sequencing template. Clones were sequenced by immunoSEQ multiplex PCR, and TCRdb holds only the in-frame ones, with some missing. The sample comprises 200,000 or so clones, roughly 50% of which are singletons, and 4% to 6% rests with the top ten. The sample comprised CD8+ T cells sorted from blood. The receptors shown here come from a human donor in good health.

This clone was picked up a small number of times. The sample contains more than one DNA sequence encoding this CDR3. The CDR3 spells CASSVRSTDTQYF. CDR3 nucleotides: TGTGCCAGCAGCGTAAGGAGCACAGATACGCAGTATTTT. This rearrangement joins TRBV9 to TRBJ2-3, with D unclear. Trimming stripped 1 base from V and 0 bases from J, with 3 bases between. This CDR3 region has 13 residues. Germline assignment: CDR1 SGDLS and CDR2 YYNGEE. The full variable domain, rest sourced from reference TRBV9 and TRBJ2-3, is DSGVTQTPKHLITATGQRVTLRCSPRSGDLSVYWYQQSLDQGLQFLIQYYNGEERAKGNILERFSAQQFPDLHSELNLSSLELGDSALYFCASSVRSTDTQYFGPGTRLTVL.

Points on this clone: This specimen includes other DNA sequences encoding the same CDR3. The genes are TRBV5-1 and TRBJ2-1; D is perhaps TRBD2 (5 bases). CDR3 length equals 12 residues. Germline-derived CDR1 and CDR2 are SGHRS and YFSETQ. Trimming stripped 0 bases from V and 8 bases from J, with 6 bases between. CDR3 sequence (DNA): TGCGCCAGCAGCTTGGACGGGGATGAGCAGTTCTTC. It is translated as CASSLDGDEQFF.

This chain uses TRBV30 with TRBJ1-6; perhaps TRBD1 as D (6 bases). Germline assignment: CDR1 GTSNPN and CDR2 SVGIG (reference sequence). The CDR3 is 16 residues long. The V gene lost 4 bases and the J gene lost 2 bases, with 15 bases spanning the gap. The CDR3 is CAWKRESGAYNSPLHF. The CDR3, as DNA: TGTGCCTGGAAAAGGGAATCAGGGGCCTATAATTCACCCCTCCACTTT.

The gene calls are TRBV5-1 and TRBJ1-1; D is undetermined. Germline V CDR1 and CDR2: SGHRS, YFSETQ. The CDR3 is 13 residues long. The V and J ends lost 4 bases and 3 bases respectively, with 10 bases between them. CDR3 sequence (DNA): TGCGCCAGCAGCCAAAGCGCCCACACTGAAGCTTTCTTT. As protein: CASSQSAHTEAFF. The full variable domain, with the rest looked up from reference TRBV5-1 and TRBJ1-1, is KAGVTQTPRYLIKTRGQQVTLSCSPISGHRSVSWYQQTPGQGLQFLFEYFSETQRNKGNFPGRFSGRQFSNSRSEMNVSTLELGDSALYLCASSQSAHTEAFFGQGTRLTVV.

This chain joins TRBV14 and TRBJ2-7, with D hard to call. Germline V gene sequence: CDR1 SGHDN, CDR2 FVKESK. This CDR3 spans 15 amino acids. V was clipped by 0 bases and J by 2 bases, with 11 bases between them. The CDR3 region has the DNA TGTGCCAGCAGCCAAGACTTCTACAAGCCCTACGAGCAGTACTTC. Protein product: CASSQDFYKPYEQYF.

CDR3 DNA sequence: TGTGCCAGCAGCCAAGATCCTAGCGGGGGGGCCATCACAGATACGCAGTATTTT. Encoded protein: CASSQDPSGGAITDTQYF. The V call is TRBV4-2, the J call TRBJ2-3; 12 positions agree with TRBD2. J lost 2 bases, V lost 0 bases, and 6 bases had no gene match. This CDR3 is 18 amino acids long. Germline V CDR1 and CDR2: LGHNA, YNFKEQ.

The chain couples TRBV29-1 to TRBJ2-1, with TRBD2 as a possible D gene (5 bases). Germline values: CDR1 SQVTM, CDR2 ANQGSEA. There are 16 residues in the CDR3. The V and J ends lost 5 bases and 3 bases respectively, with 20 bases between them. CDR3 amino acids: CSVCGASLNFYNEQFF. The CDR3 DNA sequence: TGCAGCGTTTGTGGCGCTAGCCTCAACTTCTACAATGAGCAGTTCTTC.

This rearrangement joins TRBV4-2 to TRBJ2-7; D is possibly TRBD2 (5 bases). The CDR3 extends over 14 amino acids. Trimming cost V 0 bases and J 4 bases, with 10 bases left between them. In germline, CDR1 is LGHNA, CDR2 YNFKEQ. The DNA for the CDR3 is TGTGCCAGCAGCCAAGATGACCTAGCATACGAGCAGTACTTC. Residues: CASSQDDLAYEQYF.